Listed below are T cell receptor beta chains from one sample, sequenced in a study of tumor-infiltrating lymphocytes in primary liver carcinoma. TCRdb re-called the multiplex PCR reads with MiXCR, one entry per CDR3 protein. The sample comprises 75,000 to 90,000 distinct CDR3 sequences, more than 65% of which are singletons, and roughly 19% rests with the top ten. The sample comprised liver tumor tissue from sampling region 1. These receptors came from a man between 40 and 49 years old with primary liver carcinoma and hepatitis B virus infection. Both conserved end residues are part of each CDR3. D genes are given only for firm matches. Rows may omit the clone size; those that give it use once, few, many or a size class.

many TRBJ2-1 - TRBV7-9 CASTPGPYNEQFF TGTGCCAGCACCCCCGGGCCCTACAATGAGCAGTTCTTC
few TRBJ2-2 - TRBV11-3 CASSLGGTGVLFF TGTGCCAGCAGCTTAGGGGGCACCGGGGTGTTGTTTTTT
- TRBJ1-2 - TRBV11-2 CASRLDGDYGYTF TGTGCCAGCAGGTTAGATGGGGACTATGGCTACACCTTC
- TRBJ2-2 - TRBV11-2 CAGSPGGWEKNTGELFF TGTGCCGGCAGCCCAGGGGGGTGGGAGAAGAACACTGGGGAGCTGTTTTTT
- TRBJ2-2 - TRBV11-2 CVSSIDREELFF TGTGTCAGCAGCATCGACCGCGAGGAGCTGTTTTTT
many TRBJ2-5 - TRBV12-3/TRBV12-4 CASSLTVGPSAAQYF TGTGCCAGCAGTTTAACGGTGGGACCCTCGGCGGCCCAGTACTTC
- TRBJ2-1 - TRBV10-3 CAVRDGANEQFF TGTGCCGTCAGAGACGGGGCGAATGAGCAGTTCTTC
- TRBJ1-5 - TRBV4-1 CASSPSLSNRPPHF TGCGCCAGCAGTCCCTCATTAAGCAATCGGCCCCCGCATTTT
- TRBJ2-1 - TRBV6-5 CASSYPTSADHEQLF TGTGCCAGCAGTTATCCCACATCGGCAGACCACGAGCAGTTATTC
- TRBJ2-3 - TRBV6-1 CASSERITDTQYF TGTGCCAGCAGTGAACGGATCACAGACACGCAGTATTTT
- TRBJ2-1 TRBD2 TRBV10-3 CAINRVPGLVGEQFF TGTGCCATCAACAGGGTCCCGGGACTAGTCGGTGAGCAGTTCTTC
- TRBJ2-1 - TRBV11-2 CAFGQDQPSYNEQFF TGTGCCTTCGGGCAAGACCAGCCTTCCTACAATGAGCAGTTCTTC
- TRBJ1-4 - TRBV6-2/TRBV6-3 CASSHTGWRERLFF TGTGCCAGCAGTCACACAGGGTGGCGAGAAAGACTGTTTTTT
- TRBJ1-4 - TRBV4-1 CANSQDQLNEKLFF TGCGCCAACAGCCAAGATCAGTTAAATGAAAAACTGTTTTTT
- TRBJ2-1 TRBD2 TRBV4-2 CTSSQGPGGRDHNEQFF TGTACCAGCAGCCAAGGTCCGGGCGGGAGGGATCACAATGAGCAGTTCTTC
- TRBJ2-1 TRBD2 TRBV6-6 CASSEGLAGGPTYNEQSF TGTGCCAGCAGCGAGGGACTAGCTGGAGGGCCGACTTACAATGAGCAGTCCTTC
once TRBJ2-1 - TRBV20-1 CTAPRAGEPYNEQFF TGTACTGCTCCTCGAGCGGGCGAGCCCTACAATGAGCAGTTCTTC
many TRBJ1-1 - TRBV28 CASLGGTEAFF TGTGCCAGCTTAGGCGGCACTGAAGCTTTCTTT
- TRBJ2-3 - TRBV6-6 CATSSRTLHTDTQYF TGTGCCACCAGTTCCCGGACCCTACACACAGATACGCAGTATTTT
- TRBJ2-7 - TRBV10-3 CANSALPPGRGFSEQYF TGTGCCAACAGTGCCCTTCCCCCGGGACGGGGGTTTAGCGAGCAGTACTTC
- TRBJ1-5 - TRBV28 CASTLDKGNQPQHF TGTGCCAGCACCTTGGACAAGGGCAATCAGCCCCAGCATTTT
- TRBJ2-5 TRBD1 TRBV12-3/TRBV12-4 CASSPWDSTETQYF TGTGCCAGCAGTCCCTGGGACAGCACAGAGACCCAGTACTTC
- TRBJ2-7 TRBD2 TRBV30 CAWSQRPRLAQTYEQYF TGTGCCTGGAGTCAACGCCCTCGACTAGCGCAGACCTACGAGCAGTACTTC
- TRBJ2-1 - TRBV29-1 CSVERIVGNEQFF TGCAGCGTTGAGAGGATAGTAGGAAATGAGCAGTTCTTC
- TRBJ2-4 - TRBV11-2 CTNSPQRGWDIQYF TGTACCAACAGCCCCCAACGGGGATGGGACATCCAGTACTTC